This TCR beta chain is from a study of identical twins. Concerning this clonotype itself: The target antigen is unknown.

V lost 4 bases to trimming and J lost 5 bases; unmatched junction nucleotides: 13. CDR3 length: 17 residues. Germline V CDR1 and CDR2: MGHRA, YSYEKL. Donors were all healthy Caucasians. Each CDR3 protein gets one entry after TCRdb re-called the 5' RACE reads with MiXCR. The sample has 1,800,000 or so distinct CDR3 sequences; less than 35% are singletons. Study findings and constraints: Twins showed weaker excess sharing in their beta out-of-frame sequences. Abundant beta clonotypes from cord blood bore fewer insertions; memory repertoires lacked this pattern. Cross-sectional statistical analysis was relied on for the conclusions, without the same donors being followed.

The chain combines TRBV4-1 with TRBJ2-1, with TRBD2 identical over 8 bases. This sequence originates from a newborn girl in good health. The sequenced material came from cord blood. The CDR3 DNA reads TGCGCCAGCAGCCTCCGTTTGAGGCTAGCGGGCAACAATGAGCAGTTCTTC. Translating gives CASSLRLRLAGNNEQFF.